This TCR beta chain was observed in a study of regulatory T cells in long-lasting Graves disease. Germline V gene lookup returns CDR1 SGDLS and CDR2 YYNGEE. This CDR3 is 16 amino acids long. The germline V and J ends were trimmed by 4 bases and 2 bases, with 19 bases remaining between them. Study findings and constraints: Small sample size may have lowered accuracy. Gene preferences differed: TRBV28, TRBJ1-2, TRBJ2-5 in persistent cases.

Researchers made TCR beta libraries by using iRepertoire HTBI primers and running Arm-PCR on CDR3 regions. One entry per CDR3 protein results from TCRdb running MiXCR on the multiplex PCR reads. The repertoire consists of about 210,000 distinct CDR3 sequences, with around 19% occurring once and the leading ten covering approximately 12%. Time point reported: newly diagnosed GD, antithyroid drugs for less than 3 months. The authors made the TCR library using RNA they extracted from PBMCs. The sample holds many counts of this clonotype. Its antigen is unknown. This sample was shared with a second study, whose subject was T cells in Graves' hyperthyroidism and ophthalmopathy. That source reports: Uncontrolled infection, other autoimmune disease, pregnancy or lactation barred patients from enrollment. HTBI primers were the set used in a first-round RT-PCR of the TCR CDR3.

This clonotype originated in a woman aged 25 to 39 with Graves disease. The J gene is TRBJ2-7, the V gene TRBV9, with a tentative D call TRBD1 (5 bases). The input for sequencing was peripheral blood mononuclear cells (PBMCs), taken at new diagnosis, from a patient treated with antithyroid drugs. The DNA of the CDR3 is TGTGCCAGCAGCCCCAGGGCCGCCTCCCAAACCTACGAGCAGTACTTC. Translation: CASSPRAASQTYEQYF.